This T cell receptor beta chain emerged from a study of beta chain features in type 1 diabetes. Of the isolated RNA, all was reverse transcribed, and so the sequenced material was expressed TCRB transcripts. The table came from immunoSEQ multiplex PCR; TCRdb's copy has only in-frame clones and leaves some out. The repertoire holds hundreds of thousands of clones, with about 17% as singletons. Study-wide results and caveats: At VDJ recombination sites, type 1 diabetes patients had fewer insertions and more deleted nucleotides.

This clone was seen a few times. No antigen is known for it. This sequence originates from a woman younger than 35 in good health. Sequencing used naive CD4+ T cells from blood.

The CDR3 DNA reads TGTGCCAGCTCAGAATCAGGGGACACTGAAGCTTTCTTT. Translating gives CASSESGDTEAFF. V gene TRBV18 combines with J gene TRBJ1-1, with D possibly TRBD1 on 6 matching bases. The germline V gene has CDR1 KGHSH and CDR2 LQKENI. Trimming pared 5 bases from V and 3 bases from J, leaving 10 bases between. The CDR3 is made up of 13 amino acids.